The 18 T cell receptor beta chains below come from one sample, sequenced in a study of T cells of healthy individuals. Each CDR3 protein is one row after TCRdb ran MiXCR on the 5' RACE reads. The repertoire holds about 82,000 distinct CDR3 sequences, with approximately 4.7% as singletons. Receptors originate from a female donor in good health.

This clonotype has a count of ten or more. The chain carries TRBV7-2 and TRBJ1-1; no reliable D call. This CDR3 region has 12 residues. Trimming left V 2 bases short and J 8 bases short, with 9 bases between. Germline CDR1 and CDR2: SGHTA and FQGNSA. CDR3 coding DNA: TGTGCCAGCAGCTTAAGCCGTGAAGAAGCTTTCTTT. Amino acid sequence: CASSLSREEAFF.

This clonotype has only a few counts. The chain uses TRBV3-1 and TRBJ2-3; TRBD1 might be the D (5 bases). Germline assignment: CDR1 LGHDT and CDR2 YNNKEL (reference sequence). V lost 4 bases, J lost 2 bases, and 16 bases lay in between. The CDR3 is 16 residues long. In DNA, the CDR3 is TGTGCCAGCAGCCCTTTAGTGACAGAGTTCACAGATACGCAGTATTTT. The encoded protein is CASSPLVTEFTDTQYF.

This clonotype was counted at least ten times. The chain uses TRBV6-6 and TRBJ1-5, with TRBD1 matching over 7 bases. J gave up 1 base and V 6 bases, and 6 bases lay outside the gene matches. This CDR3 has 15 residues. Germline-derived CDR1 and CDR2 are MNHNY and SVGAGI (reference sequence). Here the CDR3 DNA reads TGTGCCAGCAGCTCAGGGGGTCGAAGCAATCAGCCCCAGCATTTT. It is translated as CASSSGGRSNQPQHF.

This clonotype showed up many times. The gene calls are TRBV6-2 or TRBV6-3 and TRBJ2-7; D possibly corresponds to TRBD2 (5 bases). The CDR3 runs 15 residues. CDR1 is MNHEY, CDR2 SVGEGT, per germline. Trimming stripped 6 bases from V and 0 bases from J, with 15 bases between. CDR3 sequence reads: CASSNGVRSSYEQYF. Written as DNA, the CDR3 is TGTGCCAGCAGCAACGGGGTTCGAAGCTCCTACGAGCAGTACTTC.

This clonotype was counted a few times. This chain connects TRBV5-8 to TRBJ1-5; 7 positions match TRBD1. The trim removed 4 bases at V and 13 bases at J, leaving 11 bases unmatched. The length of the CDR3 is 13 residues. CDR1 and CDR2 (germline): SGHTS, YDEGEE. This CDR3 reads CASSRYRDSGQHF. CDR3 nucleotide sequence: TGTGCCAGCAGCCGGTACCGGGACAGTGGACAGCATTTT.

This clonotype was detected a few times. This rearrangement joins TRBV4-2 to TRBJ2-1; D could derive from TRBD1 or TRBD2 (5 bases each). CDR3 size: 16 residues. V lost 0 bases, J lost 2 bases, and 11 bases lay in between. Germline V gives CDR1 LGHNA, CDR2 YNFKEQ. The CDR3 loop reads CASSQDGEGPYNEQFF. The CDR3, as DNA: TGTGCCAGCAGCCAAGATGGAGAGGGGCCCTACAATGAGCAGTTCTTC.

Many counts were recorded for this clonotype. The rearrangement uses TRBV7-2 and TRBJ2-5; D remains unclear. Trimming removed 5 bases from V and 1 base from J, with 11 bases in between. Germline V lookup: CDR1 SGHTA, CDR2 FQGNSA. This CDR3 has 14 residues. The CDR3 is CASSPGPAQETQYF. In DNA form, the CDR3 reads TGTGCCAGCAGCCCCGGGCCCGCCCAAGAGACCCAGTACTTC.

With respect to this clonotype: A much larger clone lies a single base off, so this may be a read error. V and J are TRBV5-4 and TRBJ2-7; D is unclear. The CDR3 runs 13 residues. Germline CDR1 SGHNT, CDR2 YYREEE (reference sequence). The CDR3 nucleotides are TGTGACAGCAGCTTGGCGAGTACCTACGAGCAGTACTTC. Translation gives CDSSLASTYEQYF.

This clonotype was picked up many times. This chain connects TRBV7-2 to TRBJ1-1; D call uncertain. The CDR3 contains 13 residues. Germline assignment: CDR1 SGHTA and CDR2 FQGNSA. Trimming removed 5 bases from V and 0 bases from J, with 7 bases in between. CDR3 protein: CASSLDLNTEAFF. In DNA, the CDR3 is TGTGCCAGCAGCCTGGACCTGAACACTGAAGCTTTCTTT. Full variable domain (remainder filled in from reference TRBV7-2 and TRBJ1-1): GAGVSQSPSNKVTEKGKDVELRCDPISGHTALYWYRQSLGQGLEFLIYFQGNSAPDKSGLPSDRFSAERTGGSVSTLTIQRTQQEDSAVYLCASSLDLNTEAFFGQGTRLTVV.

This chain connects TRBV2 to TRBJ1-1; D might be TRBD1 (6 bases). The CDR3 spans 17 residues. CDR1 is SNHLY, CDR2 FYNNEI, per germline. With 2 bases removed from V and 0 bases from J, the gap between germline ends came to 16 bases. The CDR3 DNA is TGTGCCAGCAGTGAATATGTGACAGGAAGTATGAACACTGAAGCTTTCTTT. It is translated as CASSEYVTGSMNTEAFF.

The chain carries TRBV28 and TRBJ1-6; TRBD1 is a possible D gene (5 bases). The ends were cut back, 5 bases at V and 7 bases at J, with 6 bases in the middle. This CDR3 region has 12 residues. The germline CDR1 and CDR2 sequences are MDHEN and SYDVKM. CDR3 bases: TGTGCCAGCAGTCGACAGAATTCACCCCTCCACTTT. It encodes CASSRQNSPLHF.

This clonotype came up many times. The gene calls are TRBV5-6 and TRBJ1-1; D unclear. The length of the CDR3 is 14 residues. V gave up 0 bases and J gave up 1 base, with 7 bases separating them. The germline gives CDR1 SGHDT, CDR2 YYEEEE. CDR3 bases: TGTGCCAGCAGCTTGGGGCAGCCGAACACTGAAGCTTTCTTT. This sequence encodes CASSLGQPNTEAFF.

This clonotype was seen many times. This chain uses TRBV15 with TRBJ2-1; tentatively, D is TRBD1 or TRBD2 (5 bases each). CDR3 size: 12 residues. V was clipped by 0 bases and J by 9 bases, with 6 bases between them. In germline, CDR1 is LNHNV, CDR2 YYDKDF (reference sequence). CDR3 protein: CATSRDGGEQFF. The CDR3, as DNA: TGTGCCACCAGCAGAGATGGGGGTGAGCAGTTCTTC. Looking up the rest from reference TRBV15 and TRBJ2-1 gives the full variable domain: DAMVIQNPRYQVTQFGKPVTLSCSQTLNHNVMYWYQQKSSQAPKLLFHYYDKDFNNEADTPDNFQSRRPNTSFCFLDIRSPGLGDTAMYLCATSRDGGEQFFGPGTRLTVL.

There are a few counts of this clonotype. This rearrangement joins TRBV18 to TRBJ2-7; D not certain. The CDR3 loop spans 12 amino acids. V was clipped by 2 bases and J by 5 bases, with 7 bases between them. Germline V gene lookup returns CDR1 KGHSH and CDR2 LQKENI. CDR3 DNA: TGTGCCAGCTCACCAAGGCTCGACGAGCAGTACTTC. Translated, it gives CASSPRLDEQYF.

The CDR3 region is CASPGGINTEAFF. In DNA form, the CDR3 reads TGTGCCAGTCCAGGGGGCATCAACACTGAAGCTTTCTTT. This chain joins TRBV2 and TRBJ1-1; 8 positions match TRBD1. CDR1 is SNHLY, CDR2 FYNNEI, per germline. V lost 9 bases to trimming and J lost 2 bases; unmatched junction nucleotides: 5. The CDR3 is 13 residues long. The full variable domain, completed using reference TRBV2 and TRBJ1-1, is EPEVTQTPSHQVTQMGQEVILRCVPISNHLYFYWYRQILGQKVEFLVSFYNNEISEKSEIFDDQFSVERPDGSNFTLKIRSTKLEDSAMYFCASPGGINTEAFFGQGTRLTVV.

This clonotype was counted at least ten times. The chain joins TRBV29-1 to TRBJ1-2, with TRBD1 as a possible D gene (5 bases). The CDR3 is 16 amino acids. CDR1 and CDR2 (germline): SQVTM, ANQGSEA. Trimming cost V 2 bases and J 3 bases, with 19 bases left between them. CDR3 sequence (DNA): TGCAGCGTTGAAAGAGAATACATAGGGGCCGACTATGGCTACACCTTC. Its translation: CSVEREYIGADYGYTF.

This clonotype was recorded many times. V gene TRBV30 combines with J gene TRBJ1-4; possible D gene TRBD1, 5 bases. This CDR3 is built from 16 residues. Trimming pared 1 base from V and 1 base from J, leaving 13 bases between. In germline, CDR1 is GTSNPN, CDR2 SVGIG (reference sequence). The CDR3 loop is CAWSGGYGGTNEKLFF. CDR3 sequence (DNA): TGTGCCTGGAGTGGGGGGTACGGGGGAACTAATGAAAAACTGTTTTTT.

The table lists this clonotype with many counts. The chain recombines TRBV3-1 with TRBJ2-7; possible D gene TRBD2, 6 bases. The V gene lost 4 bases and the J gene lost 1 base, with 14 bases spanning the gap. CDR3 length equals 15 residues. CDR1 LGHDT and CDR2 YNNKEL come from the germline V gene (reference sequence). Here the CDR3 DNA reads TGTGCCAGCAGCCCGGAGGGCGGGCGGTCCTACGAGCAGTACTTC. It is translated as CASSPEGGRSYEQYF.